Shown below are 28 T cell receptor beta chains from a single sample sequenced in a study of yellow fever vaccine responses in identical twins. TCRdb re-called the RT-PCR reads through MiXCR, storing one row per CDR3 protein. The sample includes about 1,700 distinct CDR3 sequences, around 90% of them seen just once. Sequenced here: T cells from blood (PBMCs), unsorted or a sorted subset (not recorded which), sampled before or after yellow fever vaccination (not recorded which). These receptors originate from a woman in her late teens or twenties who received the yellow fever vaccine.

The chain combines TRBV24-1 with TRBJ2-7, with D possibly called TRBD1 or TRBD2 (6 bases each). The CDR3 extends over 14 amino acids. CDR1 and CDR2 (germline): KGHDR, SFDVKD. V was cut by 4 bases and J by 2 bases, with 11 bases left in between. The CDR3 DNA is TGTGCCACCAGTGAGGAGGGGGAAACCTACGAGCAGTACTTC. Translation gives CATSEEGETYEQYF.

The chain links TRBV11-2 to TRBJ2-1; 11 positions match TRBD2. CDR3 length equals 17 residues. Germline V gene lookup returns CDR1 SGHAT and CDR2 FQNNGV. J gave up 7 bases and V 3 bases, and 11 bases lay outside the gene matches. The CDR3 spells CASSLVLAGGLVNEQFF. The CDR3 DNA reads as TGTGCCAGCAGCTTGGTCTTAGCGGGAGGGCTTGTTAATGAGCAGTTCTTC.

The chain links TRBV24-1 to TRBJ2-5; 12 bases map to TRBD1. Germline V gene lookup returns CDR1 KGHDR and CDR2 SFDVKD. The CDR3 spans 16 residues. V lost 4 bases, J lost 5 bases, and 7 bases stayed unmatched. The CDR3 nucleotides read TGTGCCACCAGTGACCCCGGGACAGGGGGCGGTGAGACCCAGTACTTC. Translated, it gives CATSDPGTGGGETQYF.

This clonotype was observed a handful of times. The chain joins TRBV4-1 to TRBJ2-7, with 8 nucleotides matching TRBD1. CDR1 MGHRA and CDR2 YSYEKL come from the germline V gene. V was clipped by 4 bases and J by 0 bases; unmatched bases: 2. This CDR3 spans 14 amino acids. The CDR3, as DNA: TGCGCCAGCAGCCCAGGACAGGGCTCCTACGAGCAGTACTTC. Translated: CASSPGQGSYEQYF.

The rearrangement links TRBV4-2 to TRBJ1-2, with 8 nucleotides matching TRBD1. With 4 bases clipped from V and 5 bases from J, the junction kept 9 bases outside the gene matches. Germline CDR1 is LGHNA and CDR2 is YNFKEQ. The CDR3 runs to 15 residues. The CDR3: CASSPLLTGAYGYTF. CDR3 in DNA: TGTGCCAGCAGCCCACTACTGACAGGGGCTTATGGCTACACCTTC.

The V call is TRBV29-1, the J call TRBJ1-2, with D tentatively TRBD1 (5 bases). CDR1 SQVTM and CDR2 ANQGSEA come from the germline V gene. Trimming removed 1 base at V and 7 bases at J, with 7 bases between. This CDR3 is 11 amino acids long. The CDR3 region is CSVEAGLGYTF. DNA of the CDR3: TGCAGCGTTGAAGCAGGGCTTGGCTACACCTTC. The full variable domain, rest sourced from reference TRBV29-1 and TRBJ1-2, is SAVISQKPSRDICQRGTSLTIQCQVDSQVTMMFWYRQQPGQSLTLIATANQGSEATYESGFVIDKFPISRPNLTFSTLTVSNMSPEDSSIYLCSVEAGLGYTFGSGTRLTVV.

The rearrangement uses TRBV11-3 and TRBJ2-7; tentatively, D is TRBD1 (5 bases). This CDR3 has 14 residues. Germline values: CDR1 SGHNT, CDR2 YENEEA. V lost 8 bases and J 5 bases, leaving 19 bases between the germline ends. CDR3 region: CASVLGQGVHEQYF. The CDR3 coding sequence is TGTGCCAGCGTCCTAGGACAAGGGGTCCACGAGCAGTACTTC.

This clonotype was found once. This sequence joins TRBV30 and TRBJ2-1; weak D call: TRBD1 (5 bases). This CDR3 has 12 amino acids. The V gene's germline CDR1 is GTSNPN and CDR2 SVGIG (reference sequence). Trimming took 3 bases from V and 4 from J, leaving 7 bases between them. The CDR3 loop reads CAWSRDYNEQFF. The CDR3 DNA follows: TGTGCCTGGAGCAGGGATTACAATGAGCAGTTCTTC.

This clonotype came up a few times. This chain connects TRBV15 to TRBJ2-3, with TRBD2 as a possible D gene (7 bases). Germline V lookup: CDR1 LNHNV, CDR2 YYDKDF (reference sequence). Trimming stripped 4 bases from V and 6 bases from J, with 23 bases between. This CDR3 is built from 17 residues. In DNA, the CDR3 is TGTGCCACCAGCAAAGATGAAGGCGGGGGACACGGGGATACGCAGTATTTT. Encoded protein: CATSKDEGGGHGDTQYF.

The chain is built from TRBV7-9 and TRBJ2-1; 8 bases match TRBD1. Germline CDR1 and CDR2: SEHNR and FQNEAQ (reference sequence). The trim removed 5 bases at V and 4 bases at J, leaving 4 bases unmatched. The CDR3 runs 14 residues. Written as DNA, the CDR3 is TGTGCCAGCAGCCCCGGGACAGGTTACAATGAGCAGTTCTTC. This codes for CASSPGTGYNEQFF. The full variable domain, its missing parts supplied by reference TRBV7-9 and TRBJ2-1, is DTGVSQNPRHKITKRGQNVTFRCDPISEHNRLYWYRQTLGQGPEFLTYFQNEAQLEKSRLLSDRFSAERPKGSFSTLEIQRTEQGDSAMYLCASSPGTGYNEQFFGPGTRLTVL.

The CDR3 DNA is TGCGCCAGCAGTGGGGGGCGAACAGGGGGCTTCGAGACCCAGTACTTC. It codes for CASSGGRTGGFETQYF. This rearrangement joins TRBV10-1 to TRBJ2-5; 9 positions agree with TRBD1. This CDR3 spans 16 amino acids. V trimming: 4 bases; J trimming: 5 bases; junction bases outside the gene matches: 11. The germline gives CDR1 WNHNN, CDR2 SYGVQD (reference sequence).

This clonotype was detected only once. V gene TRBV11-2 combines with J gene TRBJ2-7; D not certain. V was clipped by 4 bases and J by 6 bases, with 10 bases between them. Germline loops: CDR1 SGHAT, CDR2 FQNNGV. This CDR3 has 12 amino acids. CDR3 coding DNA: TGTGCCAGCAGCTCCCCATTCTCCGAGCAGTACTTC. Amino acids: CASSSPFSEQYF.

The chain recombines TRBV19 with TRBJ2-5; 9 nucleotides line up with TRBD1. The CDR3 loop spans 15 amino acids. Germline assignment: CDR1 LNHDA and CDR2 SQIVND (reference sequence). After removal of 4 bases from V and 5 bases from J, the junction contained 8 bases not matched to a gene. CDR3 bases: TGTGCCAGTAGTACCTCCGGGACAGGGCGTGAGACCCAGTACTTC. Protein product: CASSTSGTGRETQYF.

CDR3 loop: CASSQVHRNSGNTIYF. As DNA, the CDR3 is TGCGCCAGCAGCCAAGTCCACAGAAACTCTGGAAACACCATATATTTT. V gene TRBV4-1 combines with J gene TRBJ1-3; D not certain. The CDR3 is 16 amino acids. V was clipped by 1 base and J by 0 bases, with 10 bases between them. Per the germline V gene, CDR1 is MGHRA and CDR2 is YSYEKL.

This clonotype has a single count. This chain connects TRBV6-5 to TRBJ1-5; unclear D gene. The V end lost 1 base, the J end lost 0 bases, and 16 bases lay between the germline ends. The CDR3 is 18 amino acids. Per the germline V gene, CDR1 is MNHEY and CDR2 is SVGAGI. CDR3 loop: CASSYYRAGGYSNQPQHF. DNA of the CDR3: TGTGCCAGCAGTTACTATCGGGCAGGAGGATATAGCAATCAGCCCCAGCATTTT.

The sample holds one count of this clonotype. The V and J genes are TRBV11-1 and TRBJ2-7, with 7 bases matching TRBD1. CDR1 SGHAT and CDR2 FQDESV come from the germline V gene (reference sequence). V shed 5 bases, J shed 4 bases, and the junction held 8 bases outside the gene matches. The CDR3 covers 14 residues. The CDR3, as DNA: TGTGCCAGCAGCCTTACAGGGGTGGGGTACGAGCAGTACTTC. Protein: CASSLTGVGYEQYF. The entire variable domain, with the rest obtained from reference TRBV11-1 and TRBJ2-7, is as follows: EAEVAQSPRYKITEKSQAVAFWCDPISGHATLYWYRQILGQGPELLVQFQDESVVDDSQLPKDRFSAERLKGVDSTLKIQPAELGDSAMYLCASSLTGVGYEQYFGPGTRLTVT.

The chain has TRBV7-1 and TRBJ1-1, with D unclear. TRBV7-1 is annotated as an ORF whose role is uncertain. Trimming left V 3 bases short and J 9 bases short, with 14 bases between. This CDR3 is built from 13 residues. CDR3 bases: TGTGCCAGCAGCTCCCCGGCAGGAGGCCAAGCTTTCTTT. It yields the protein CASSSPAGGQAFF.

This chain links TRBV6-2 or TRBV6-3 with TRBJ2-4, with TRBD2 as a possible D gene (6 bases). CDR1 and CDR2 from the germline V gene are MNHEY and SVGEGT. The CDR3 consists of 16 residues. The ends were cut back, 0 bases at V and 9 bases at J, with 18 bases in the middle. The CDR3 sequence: CASSYSQSGAGRIQYF. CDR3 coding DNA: TGTGCCAGCAGTTACTCCCAGTCGGGAGCGGGTCGCATTCAGTACTTC.

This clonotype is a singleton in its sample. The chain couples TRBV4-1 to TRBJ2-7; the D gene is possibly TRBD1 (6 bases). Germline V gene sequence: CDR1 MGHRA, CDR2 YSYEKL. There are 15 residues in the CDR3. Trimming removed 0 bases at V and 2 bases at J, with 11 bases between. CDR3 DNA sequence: TGCGCCAGCAGCCAAGAGGCAGGGGCAACCTACGAGCAGTACTTC. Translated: CASSQEAGATYEQYF.

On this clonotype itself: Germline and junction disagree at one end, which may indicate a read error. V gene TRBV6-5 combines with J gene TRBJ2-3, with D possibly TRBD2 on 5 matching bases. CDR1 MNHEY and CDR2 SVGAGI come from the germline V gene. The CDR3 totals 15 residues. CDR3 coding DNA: TGTGTCAGCAGTTACCCTAGCATTGGTTCAGATACGCAGTATTTT. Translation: CVSSYPSIGSDTQYF.

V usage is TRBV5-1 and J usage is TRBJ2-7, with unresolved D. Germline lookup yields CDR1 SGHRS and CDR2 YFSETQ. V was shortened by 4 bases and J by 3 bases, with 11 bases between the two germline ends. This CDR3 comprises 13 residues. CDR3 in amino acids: CASSETPHYEQYF. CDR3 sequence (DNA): TGCGCCAGCAGCGAGACGCCCCACTACGAGCAGTACTTC.

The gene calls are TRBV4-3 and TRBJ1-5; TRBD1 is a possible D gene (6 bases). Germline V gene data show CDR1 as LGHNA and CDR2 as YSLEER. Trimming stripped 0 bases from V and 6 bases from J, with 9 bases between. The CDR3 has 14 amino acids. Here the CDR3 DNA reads TGCGCCAGCAGCCAAGATAGGGGGACTCAGCCCCAGCATTTT. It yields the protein CASSQDRGTQPQHF.

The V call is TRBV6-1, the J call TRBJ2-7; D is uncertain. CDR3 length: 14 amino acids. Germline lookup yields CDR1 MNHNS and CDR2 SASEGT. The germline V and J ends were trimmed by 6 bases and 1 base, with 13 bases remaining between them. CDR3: CASSQARVSYEQYF. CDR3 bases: TGTGCCAGCAGCCAAGCCAGAGTTTCCTACGAGCAGTACTTC.

CDR3 coding DNA: TGTGCCAGCAGTTTACGGTCACAGAACACCGGGGAGCTGTTTTTT. This gives the protein CASSLRSQNTGELFF. This rearrangement joins TRBV12-3 or TRBV12-4 to TRBJ2-2; D is unresolved. This CDR3 has 15 residues. V dropped 2 bases and J dropped 1 base, with 8 bases sitting between them.

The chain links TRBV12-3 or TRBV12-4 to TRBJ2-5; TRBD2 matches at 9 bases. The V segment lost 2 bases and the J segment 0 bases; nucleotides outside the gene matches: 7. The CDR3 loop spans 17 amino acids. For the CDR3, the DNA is TGTGCCAGCAGTTTAATGTTTGGCGGGGGGGACCAAGAGACCCAGTACTTC. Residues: CASSLMFGGGDQETQYF.

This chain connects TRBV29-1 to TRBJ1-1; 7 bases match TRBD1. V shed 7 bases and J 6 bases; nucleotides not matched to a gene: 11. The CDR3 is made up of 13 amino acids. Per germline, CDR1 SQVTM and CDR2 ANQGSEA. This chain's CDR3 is CSDGDRGVAEAFF. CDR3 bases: TGCAGCGACGGGGACAGAGGAGTGGCTGAAGCTTTCTTT.

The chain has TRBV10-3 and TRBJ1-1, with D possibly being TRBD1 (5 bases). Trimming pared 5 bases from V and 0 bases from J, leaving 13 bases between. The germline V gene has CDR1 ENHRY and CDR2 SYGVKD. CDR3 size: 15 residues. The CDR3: CAISRLGGMNTEAFF. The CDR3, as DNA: TGTGCCATCAGTCGATTGGGGGGGATGAACACTGAAGCTTTCTTT.

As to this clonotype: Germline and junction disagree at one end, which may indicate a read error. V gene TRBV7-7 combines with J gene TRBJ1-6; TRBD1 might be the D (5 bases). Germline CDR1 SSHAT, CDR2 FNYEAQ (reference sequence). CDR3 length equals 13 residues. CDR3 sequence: CASSSDRNSPLHF. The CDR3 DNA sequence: TGTGCTAGCAGCTCCGACAGAAATTCACCCCTCCACTTT.